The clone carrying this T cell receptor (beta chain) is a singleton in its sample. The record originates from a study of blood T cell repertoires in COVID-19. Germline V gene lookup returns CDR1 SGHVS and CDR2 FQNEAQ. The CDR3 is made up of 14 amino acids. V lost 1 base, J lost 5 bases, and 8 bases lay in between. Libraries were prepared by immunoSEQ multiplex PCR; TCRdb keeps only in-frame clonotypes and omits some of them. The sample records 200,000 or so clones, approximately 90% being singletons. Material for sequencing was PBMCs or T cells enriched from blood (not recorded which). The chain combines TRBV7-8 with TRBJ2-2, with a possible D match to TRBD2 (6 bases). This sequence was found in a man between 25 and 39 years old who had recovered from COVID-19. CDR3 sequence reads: CASSLGEDTGELFF. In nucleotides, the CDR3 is TGTGCCAGCAGCTTAGGGGAGGATACCGGGGAGCTGTTTTTT.